The 29 T cell receptor beta chains below come from one sample, sequenced in a study of T cells in Graves' hyperthyroidism and ophthalmopathy. RNA transcripts yielded amplified TCR beta CDR3 regions. When the TCR CDR3 underwent first-round RT-PCR, the HTBI primer set was used. MiXCR, run by TCRdb on the multiplex PCR reads, gives a single entry per CDR3 protein. The sample holds approximately 380,000 distinct CDR3 sequences, roughly an eighth seen once. Source material: blood. These TCRs come from a man aged 45-65 years with Graves' ophthalmopathy.

The DNA for the CDR3 is TGTGCCAGCAGTTTTTTCTTGGTTAGCACAGATACGCAGTATTTT. Amino acids: CASSFFLVSTDTQYF. The V call is TRBV27, the J call TRBJ2-3; D call uncertain. The CDR3 covers 15 residues. Germline V lookup: CDR1 MNHEY, CDR2 SMNVEV (reference sequence). V dropped 3 bases and J dropped 0 bases, with 10 bases sitting between them.

This clonotype was observed many times. Mismatch with germline at one junction end may stem from a read error. The chain recombines TRBV12-3 or TRBV12-4 with TRBJ1-2; TRBD1 aligns across 7 bases. The CDR3 has 13 amino acids. The CDR3 nucleotides read TGTGCCAGCAGCTTAGCGGGACAGTCCGACTACACCTTC. It yields the protein CASSLAGQSDYTF.

This chain connects TRBV29-1 to TRBJ2-7; D call uncertain. The CDR3 sequence is 12 residues long. CDR1 SQVTM and CDR2 ANQGSEA come from the germline V gene. Trimming took 4 bases from V and 4 from J, leaving 11 bases between them. The CDR3 coding sequence is TGCAGCGTTGGAGACACGCGTTACGAGCAGTACTTC. It is translated as CSVGDTRYEQYF.

The sample holds many counts of this clonotype. CDR3 loop: CASMSGNREKLFF. Written as DNA, the CDR3 is TGTGCCAGCATGAGTGGGAATCGGGAAAAACTGTTTTTT. V and J are TRBV12-3 or TRBV12-4 and TRBJ1-4, with D uncertain. This CDR3 comprises 13 residues. Trimming removed 7 bases from V and 8 bases from J, with 14 bases in between.

The rearrangement joins TRBV7-9 to TRBJ2-1; D possibly uses TRBD1 or TRBD2 (5 bases each). The V and J ends lost 5 bases and 7 bases respectively, with 21 bases between them. The CDR3 loop spans 16 amino acids. The germline V gene encodes CDR1 SEHNR and CDR2 FQNEAQ (reference sequence). The CDR3 nucleotides are TGTGCCAGCAGCCCCGGCTTTTGGGGGAGTTTAAATGAGCAGTTCTTC. Its protein is CASSPGFWGSLNEQFF.

V is TRBV9 and J is TRBJ2-2; D is unclear. CDR3 length: 15 residues. V lost 3 bases and J 2 bases, leaving 11 bases between the germline ends. Germline values: CDR1 SGDLS, CDR2 YYNGEE. CDR3 DNA sequence: TGTGCCAGCAGCGCAGTCCTCACAAACACCGGGGAGCTGTTTTTT. This encodes CASSAVLTNTGELFF. Filled out from reference TRBV9 and TRBJ2-2, the complete variable domain reads DSGVTQTPKHLITATGQRVTLRCSPRSGDLSVYWYQQSLDQGLQFLIQYYNGEERAKGNILERFSAQQFPDLHSELNLSSLELGDSALYFCASSAVLTNTGELFFGEGSRLTVL.

This clonotype was detected a few times. The J gene is TRBJ1-4, the V gene TRBV9, with D unclear. This CDR3 is 14 amino acids long. Looked up from germline, CDR1 is SGDLS and CDR2 is YYNGEE. The ends were cut back, 4 bases at V and 7 bases at J, with 14 bases in the middle. CDR3 in DNA: TGTGCCAGCAGCACCCGGACGGGTGGTGAAAAACTGTTTTTT. It is translated as CASSTRTGGEKLFF.

This clonotype was observed at least ten times. The chain uses TRBV20-1 and TRBJ2-7; 9 bases agree with TRBD1. After removal of 3 bases from V and 3 bases from J, the junction contained 6 bases not matched to a gene. Germline CDR1 reads DFQATT; CDR2 reads SNEGSKA (reference sequence). This CDR3 is 14 amino acids long. CDR3 region: CSASVGTGYYEQYF. In nucleotides, the CDR3 is TGCAGTGCTAGTGTTGGGACAGGGTACTACGAGCAGTACTTC.

The rearrangement links TRBV20-1 to TRBJ2-7; possible D gene TRBD2, 6 bases. The germline gives CDR1 DFQATT, CDR2 SNEGSKA (reference sequence). Between the trimmed V and J ends, which lost 1 base and 2 bases, there was a span of 18 bases. The CDR3 is 16 amino acids. The CDR3 loop reads CSARGRRRGITYEQYF. CDR3 coding DNA: TGCAGTGCTAGAGGCAGACGGCGCGGGATTACCTACGAGCAGTACTTC.

This clonotype was found many times. The chain combines TRBV7-2 with TRBJ2-7; D gene uncertain. V was pared by 2 bases and J by 2 bases, with 19 bases between. Germline CDR1 SGHTA, CDR2 FQGNSA. The CDR3 covers 17 residues. CDR3 nucleotides: TGTGCCAGCAGCTTAATCTCTCGGTCGCCCCACACCTACGAGCAGTACTTC. This encodes CASSLISRSPHTYEQYF.

In this sample, this clonotype turned up many times. The chain joins TRBV20-1 to TRBJ2-1; 8 nucleotides match TRBD2. This CDR3 has 17 residues. CDR1 is DFQATT and CDR2 is SNEGSKA in the germline V gene (reference sequence). J lost 2 bases, V lost 6 bases, and 15 bases had no gene match. CDR3: CSAIAPRGGRTYNEQFF. The CDR3 DNA reads TGCAGTGCCATAGCCCCCCGCGGCGGGAGGACCTACAATGAGCAGTTCTTC.

The table lists this clonotype with many counts. J is TRBJ2-3 and V is TRBV27; TRBD1 agrees at 7 bases. Germline CDR1 reads MNHEY; CDR2 reads SMNVEV (reference sequence). The CDR3 contains 16 residues. V shed 5 bases and J 2 bases; nucleotides not matched to a gene: 10. CDR3 in DNA: TGTGCCAGCAGTGGGGGTCCGACAGGGCCCACAGATACGCAGTATTTT. As protein: CASSGGPTGPTDTQYF.

J is TRBJ2-5 and V is TRBV4-1; a possible D gene is TRBD2 (6 bases). Trimming removed 1 base at V and 3 bases at J, with 9 bases between. Germline V gene sequence: CDR1 MGHRA, CDR2 YSYEKL. The CDR3 is made up of 14 amino acids. DNA of the CDR3: TGCGCCAGCAGCCAAGGCGGGGCGAAAGAGACCCAGTACTTC. It translates to CASSQGGAKETQYF.

There are many counts of this clonotype. V is TRBV20-1 and J is TRBJ2-3, with no clear D. CDR3 length: 15 amino acids. The V and J ends lost 5 bases and 0 bases respectively, with 15 bases between them. CDR1 and CDR2 from the germline V gene are DFQATT and SNEGSKA (reference sequence). The DNA for the CDR3 is TGCAGTGCTTATCCCCTCGGCGTTAGCACAGATACGCAGTATTTT. Translating it yields CSAYPLGVSTDTQYF.

This clonotype was seen a few times. The rearrangement joins TRBV20-1 to TRBJ1-6; D uncertain. The germline gives CDR1 DFQATT, CDR2 SNEGSKA (reference sequence). V lost 0 bases and J lost 7, with 16 bases in between. CDR3 size: 16 residues. DNA of the CDR3: TGCAGTGCTAGAGATATCGAGGGTCCACTGAATTCACCCCTCCACTTT. Its translation: CSARDIEGPLNSPLHF.

The V call is TRBV18, the J call TRBJ2-5; 14 bases map to TRBD2. The CDR3 spans 16 residues. The germline gives CDR1 KGHSH, CDR2 LQKENI. The junction had 5 bases not matched to a gene; V was cut back by 4 bases and J by 4 bases. In nucleotides, the CDR3 is TGTGCCAGCTCACAGGGACTAGCGGGAGTTGGAGAGACCCAGTACTTC. It encodes CASSQGLAGVGETQYF.

This clonotype was counted many times. The chain uses TRBV15 and TRBJ1-5, with TRBD1 matching 7 bases. The CDR3 has 15 amino acids. The V and J ends lost 8 bases and 6 bases, in that order; junction bases with no gene match: 13. Germline V gene data show CDR1 as LNHNV and CDR2 as YYDKDF (reference sequence). The CDR3 bases are TGTGCCACCCGTCACCAAACAGGGGAGGGTCAGCCCCAGCATTTT. It yields the protein CATRHQTGEGQPQHF.

This clonotype was seen repeatedly, ten times or more. The chain has TRBV6-5 and TRBJ1-4; D gene uncertain. V was pared by 0 bases and J by 4 bases, with 15 bases between. The CDR3 is 17 residues long. From germline, CDR1 is MNHEY and CDR2 SVGAGI. The CDR3 sequence: CASSYSSVGGRNEKLFF. In DNA, the CDR3 is TGTGCCAGCAGTTACTCGAGTGTCGGTGGGCGTAATGAAAAACTGTTTTTT.

This clonotype showed up just a few times. This chain connects TRBV2 to TRBJ2-7; 14 bases are a match to TRBD2. CDR3 size: 24 residues. J lost 2 bases, V lost 6 bases, and 30 bases had no gene match. CDR1 and CDR2 (germline): SNHLY, FYNNEI. The DNA for the CDR3 is TGTGCCAGCAGCCCAGGTGGGAGCCTCGATTTTGTTGGGACTAGCGGGAGACCGACCTACGAGCAGTACTTC. This encodes CASSPGGSLDFVGTSGRPTYEQYF.

Ten or more counts support this clonotype. The genes are TRBV28 and TRBJ2-5; 9 bases line up with TRBD1. The CDR3 covers 14 residues. Germline V lookup: CDR1 MDHEN, CDR2 SYDVKM. J was trimmed by 7 bases and V by 1 base; bases with no gene match: 4. CDR3: CASSLSDRGGTQYF. CDR3 DNA sequence: TGTGCCAGCAGTTTATCCGACAGGGGGGGGACCCAGTACTTC. Full variable domain (outside the CDR3, taken from reference TRBV28 and TRBJ2-5): DVKVTQSSRYLVKRTGEKVFLECVQDMDHENMFWYRQDPGLGLRLIYFSYDVKMKEKGDIPEGYSVSREKKERFSLILESASTNQTSMYLCASSLSDRGGTQYFGPGTRLLVL.

The chain combines TRBV7-9 with TRBJ1-5; D may be TRBD1 (5 bases). The germline V and J ends were trimmed by 7 bases and 7 bases, with 20 bases remaining between them. CDR1 is SEHNR and CDR2 is FQNEAQ in the germline V gene (reference sequence). The CDR3 runs to 15 residues. Written as DNA, the CDR3 is TGTGCCAGCACTATTCTCAAAAGCGGGGGGCAGCCCCAGCATTTT. Translated, it gives CASTILKSGGQPQHF.

As for this clonotype: This may be a read error, as it is one base from a much larger clone. This sequence joins TRBV13 and TRBJ1-1; no reliable D call. The germline CDR1 and CDR2 sequences are PRHDT and FYEKMQ (reference sequence). This CDR3 is 12 amino acids long. The CDR3 DNA reads TGTGCCGGCAGTTTCGGCGCCACTGAAGCTTTCTTT. It codes for CAGSFGATEAFF. Full variable domain (rest looked up from reference TRBV13 and TRBJ1-1): AAGVIQSPRHLIKEKRETATLKCYPIPRHDTVYWYQQGPGQDPQFLISFYEKMQSDKGSIPDRFSAQQFSDYHSELNMSSLELGDSALYFCAGSFGATEAFFGQGTRLTVV.

This clonotype was recorded many times. The V call is TRBV30, the J call TRBJ2-4; tentative D call: TRBD2 (6 bases). The V gene lost 5 bases and the J gene lost 1 base, with 15 bases spanning the gap. This CDR3 is 15 amino acids long. CDR1 is GTSNPN and CDR2 is SVGIG in the germline V gene (reference sequence). The CDR3, as DNA: TGTGCCTGGCAGAATGGCGGGACGGCCAAAAACATTCAGTACTTC. Its translation is CAWQNGGTAKNIQYF.

This clonotype was seen repeatedly, ten times or more. The rearrangement links TRBV2 to TRBJ1-1; TRBD1 might be the D (5 bases). The CDR3 is 13 residues long. Trimming removed 4 bases from V and 5 bases from J, with 11 bases in between. The germline V gene has CDR1 SNHLY and CDR2 FYNNEI. CDR3 in amino acids: CASSGRGGTEAFF. CDR3 bases: TGTGCCAGCAGTGGGAGGGGTGGGACTGAAGCTTTCTTT.

This clonotype was seen ten or more times. The J gene is TRBJ2-6, the V gene TRBV18; D is unresolved. The CDR3 runs 17 residues. Trimming took 1 base from V and 0 from J, leaving 10 bases between them. Germline lookup yields CDR1 KGHSH and CDR2 LQKENI. The CDR3 reads CASSPRSGDSGANVLTF. CDR3 nucleotides: TGTGCCAGCTCACCACGGTCCGGAGACTCTGGGGCCAACGTCCTGACTTTC.

This clonotype was seen only a few times. The CDR3 protein is CASSYPHNEQFF. The CDR3 coding sequence is TGTGCCAGCAGTTACCCCCACAATGAGCAGTTCTTC. The rearrangement links TRBV28 to TRBJ2-1; D uncertain. V lost 4 bases, J lost 5 bases, and 6 bases lay in between. Germline-derived CDR1 and CDR2 are MDHEN and SYDVKM. CDR3 length: 12 amino acids.

The chain has TRBV20-1 and TRBJ2-5; D may be TRBD1 or TRBD2 (5 bases each). The CDR3 totals 14 residues. Trimming stripped 5 bases from V and 2 bases from J, with 15 bases between. CDR1 and CDR2 from the germline V gene are DFQATT and SNEGSKA (reference sequence). Written as DNA, the CDR3 is TGCAGTGCTTATCGGTCGGGACCTCAAGAGACCCAGTACTTC. Its translation is CSAYRSGPQETQYF.

This clonotype was found many times. This chain connects TRBV4-1 to TRBJ2-7; 8 bases are shared with TRBD2. The CDR3 runs 16 residues. Germline CDR1 MGHRA, CDR2 YSYEKL. V dropped 5 bases and J dropped 7; count of bases not matched to a gene: 16. Here the CDR3 reads CASSVRGGDHAGEQYF. The DNA for the CDR3 is TGCGCCAGCAGCGTCCGGGGGGGGGACCACGCTGGAGAGCAGTACTTC.

There are many counts of this clonotype. This chain joins TRBV2 and TRBJ2-1; no clear D. The CDR3 sequence is 15 residues long. The V and J ends lost 2 bases and 3 bases respectively, with 11 bases between them. Germline CDR1 SNHLY, CDR2 FYNNEI. The CDR3 DNA follows: TGTGCCAGCAGTGAACCGGGCAGTGACTACAATGAGCAGTTCTTC. It yields the protein CASSEPGSDYNEQFF. The whole variable domain, filled in from reference TRBV2 and TRBJ2-1, reads EPEVTQTPSHQVTQMGQEVILRCVPISNHLYFYWYRQILGQKVEFLVSFYNNEISEKSEIFDDQFSVERPDGSNFTLKIRSTKLEDSAMYFCASSEPGSDYNEQFFGPGTRLTVL.